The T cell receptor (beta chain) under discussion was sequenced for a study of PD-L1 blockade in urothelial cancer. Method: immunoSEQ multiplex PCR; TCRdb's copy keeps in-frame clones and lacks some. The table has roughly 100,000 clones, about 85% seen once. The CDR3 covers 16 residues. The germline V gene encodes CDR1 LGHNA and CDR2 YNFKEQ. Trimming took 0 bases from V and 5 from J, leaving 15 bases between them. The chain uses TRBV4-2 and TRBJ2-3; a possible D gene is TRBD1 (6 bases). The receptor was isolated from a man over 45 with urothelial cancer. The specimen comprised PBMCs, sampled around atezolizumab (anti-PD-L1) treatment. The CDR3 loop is CASSQDGQFGGDTQYF. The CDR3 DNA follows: TGTGCCAGCAGCCAAGATGGACAGTTTGGCGGAGATACGCAGTATTTT.